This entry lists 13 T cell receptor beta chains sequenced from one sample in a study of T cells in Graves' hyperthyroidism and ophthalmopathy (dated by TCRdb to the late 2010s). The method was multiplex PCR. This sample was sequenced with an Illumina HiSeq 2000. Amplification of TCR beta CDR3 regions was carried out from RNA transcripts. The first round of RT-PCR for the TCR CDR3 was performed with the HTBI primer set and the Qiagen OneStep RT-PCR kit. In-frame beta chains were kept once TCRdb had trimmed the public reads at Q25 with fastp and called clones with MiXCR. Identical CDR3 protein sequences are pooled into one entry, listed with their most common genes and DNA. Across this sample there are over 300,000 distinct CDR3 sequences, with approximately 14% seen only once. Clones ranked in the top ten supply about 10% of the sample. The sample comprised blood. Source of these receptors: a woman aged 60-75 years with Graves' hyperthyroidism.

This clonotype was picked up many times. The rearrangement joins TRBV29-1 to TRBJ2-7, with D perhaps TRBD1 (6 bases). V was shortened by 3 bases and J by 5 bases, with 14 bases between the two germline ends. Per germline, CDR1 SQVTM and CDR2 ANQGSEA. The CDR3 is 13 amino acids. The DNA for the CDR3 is TGCAGCGTTGAGGAAGGGGGTGAGAACGAGCAGTACTTC. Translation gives CSVEEGGENEQYF.

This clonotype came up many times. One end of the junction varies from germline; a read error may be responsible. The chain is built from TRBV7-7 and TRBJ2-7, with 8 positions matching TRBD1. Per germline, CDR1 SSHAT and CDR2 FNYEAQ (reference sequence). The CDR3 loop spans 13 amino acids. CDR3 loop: CASSKDRDYEQYF. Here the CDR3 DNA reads TGTGCTAGCAGCAAGGACAGGGACTACGAGCAGTACTTC.

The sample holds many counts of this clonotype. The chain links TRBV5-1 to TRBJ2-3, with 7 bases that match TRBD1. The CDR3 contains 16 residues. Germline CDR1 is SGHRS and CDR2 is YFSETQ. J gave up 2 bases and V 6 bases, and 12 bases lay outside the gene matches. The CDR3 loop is CASNLGTERVTDTQYF. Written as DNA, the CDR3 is TGCGCCAGCAACCTCGGGACAGAAAGAGTCACAGATACGCAGTATTTT.

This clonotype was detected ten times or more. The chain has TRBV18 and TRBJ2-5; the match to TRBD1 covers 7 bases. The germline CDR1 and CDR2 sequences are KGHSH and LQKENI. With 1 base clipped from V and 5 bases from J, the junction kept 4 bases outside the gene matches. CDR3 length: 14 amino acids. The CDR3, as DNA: TGTGCCAGCTCACCACAAGGGACAGAGGAGACCCAGTACTTC. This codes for CASSPQGTEETQYF. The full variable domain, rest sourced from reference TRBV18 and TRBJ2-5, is NAGVMQNPRHLVRRRGQEARLRCSPMKGHSHVYWYRQLPEEGLKFMVYLQKENIIDESGMPKERFSAEFPKEGPSILRIQQVVRGDSAAYFCASSPQGTEETQYFGPGTRLLVL.

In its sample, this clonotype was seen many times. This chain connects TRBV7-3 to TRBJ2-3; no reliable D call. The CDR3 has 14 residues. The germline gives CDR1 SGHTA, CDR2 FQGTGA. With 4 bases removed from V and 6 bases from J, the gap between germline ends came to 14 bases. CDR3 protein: CASSSPMGSDTQYF. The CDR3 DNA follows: TGTGCCAGCAGCTCTCCGATGGGATCCGATACGCAGTATTTT. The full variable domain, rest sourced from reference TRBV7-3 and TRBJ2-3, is GAGVSQTPSNKVTEKGKYVELRCDPISGHTALYWYRQSLGQGPEFLIYFQGTGAADDSGLPNDRFFAVRPEGSVSTLKIQRTERGDSAVYLCASSSPMGSDTQYFGPGTRLTVL.

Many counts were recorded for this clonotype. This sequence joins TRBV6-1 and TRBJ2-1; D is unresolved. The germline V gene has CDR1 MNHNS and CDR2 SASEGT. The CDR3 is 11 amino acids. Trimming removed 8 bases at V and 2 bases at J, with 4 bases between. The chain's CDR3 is CASCTYNEQFF. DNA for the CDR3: TGTGCCAGCTGCACCTACAATGAGCAGTTCTTC.

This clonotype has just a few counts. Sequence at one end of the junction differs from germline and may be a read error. The CDR3 here is CAGYVGLGSNTEAFF. The CDR3 nucleotides read TGTGCCGGGTACGTTGGACTCGGATCGAACACTGAAGCTTTCTTT. The V and J genes are TRBV5-1 and TRBJ1-1, with D unresolved. The CDR3 is 15 residues long. The germline V gene encodes CDR1 SGHRS and CDR2 YFSETQ. Variable domain in full (rest from reference TRBV5-1 and TRBJ1-1): KAGVTQTPRYLIKTRGQQVTLSCSPISGHRSVSWYQQTPGQGLQFLFEYFSETQRNKGNFPGRFSGRQFSNSRSEMNVSTLELGDSALYLCAGYVGLGSNTEAFFGQGTRLTVV.

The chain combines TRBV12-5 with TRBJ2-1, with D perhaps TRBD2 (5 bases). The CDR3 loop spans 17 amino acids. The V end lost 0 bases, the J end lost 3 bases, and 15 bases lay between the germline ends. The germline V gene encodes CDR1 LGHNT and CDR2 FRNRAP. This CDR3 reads CASGLVLIGGYYNEQFF. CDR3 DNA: TGTGCTAGTGGTTTGGTACTTATAGGCGGGTACTACAATGAGCAGTTCTTC.

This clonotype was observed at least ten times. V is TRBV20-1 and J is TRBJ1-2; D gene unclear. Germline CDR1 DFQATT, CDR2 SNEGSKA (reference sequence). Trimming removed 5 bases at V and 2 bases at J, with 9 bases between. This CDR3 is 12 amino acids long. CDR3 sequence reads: CSAPRPNYGYTF. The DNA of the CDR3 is TGCAGTGCTCCACGTCCCAACTATGGCTACACCTTC.

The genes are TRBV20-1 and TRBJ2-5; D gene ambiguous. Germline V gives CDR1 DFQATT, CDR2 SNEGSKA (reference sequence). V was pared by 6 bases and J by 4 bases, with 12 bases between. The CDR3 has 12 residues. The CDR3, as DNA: TGCAGTGCCCGAATGTGGGGAGAGACCCAGTACTTC. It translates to CSARMWGETQYF.

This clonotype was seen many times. CDR3: CSGGRYNEQFF. The CDR3, as DNA: TGCAGCGGGGGGAGGTACAATGAGCAGTTCTTC. The chain couples TRBV29-1 to TRBJ2-1, with D perhaps matching TRBD2 (6 bases). V dropped 7 bases and J dropped 4 bases, with 8 bases sitting between them. Germline V gives CDR1 SQVTM, CDR2 ANQGSEA. This CDR3 comprises 11 residues.

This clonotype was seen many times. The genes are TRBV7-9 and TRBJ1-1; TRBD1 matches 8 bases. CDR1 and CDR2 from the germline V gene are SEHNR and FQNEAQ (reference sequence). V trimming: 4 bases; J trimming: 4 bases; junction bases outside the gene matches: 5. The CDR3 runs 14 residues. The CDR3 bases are TGTGCCAGCAGCTCCAGACAGGGGTCCACTGAAGCTTTCTTT. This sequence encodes CASSSRQGSTEAFF.

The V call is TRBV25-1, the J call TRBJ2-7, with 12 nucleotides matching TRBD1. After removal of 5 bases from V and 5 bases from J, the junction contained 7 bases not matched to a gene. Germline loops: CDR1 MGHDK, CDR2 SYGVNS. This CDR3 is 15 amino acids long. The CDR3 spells CASSKSGTGGDEQYF. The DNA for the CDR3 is TGTGCCAGCAGTAAATCCGGGACAGGGGGCGACGAGCAGTACTTC.